Each of the 23 T cell receptor beta chains below was sequenced from the same sample in a study of T-cell memory formation after mild COVID-19. MiXCR, run by TCRdb on the 5' RACE reads, gives a single entry per CDR3 protein. Of about 340,000 distinct CDR3 sequences in the sample, about 16% were seen once. What was sequenced was PBMCs or a T cell subset sorted from them (not recorded which). All receptors derive from a man between 18 and 35 years old who had mild COVID-19 (a few samples of this study predate the infection). Cell type and time point are not known.

The table lists this clonotype with a few counts. J is TRBJ1-1 and V is TRBV20-1; TRBD1 matches 10 bases. CDR3 length: 13 amino acids. CDR1 and CDR2 (germline): DFQATT, SNEGSKA (reference sequence). The junction had 5 bases not matched to a gene; V was cut back by 0 bases and J by 10 bases. The CDR3 here is CSARETTGGGAFF. CDR3 nucleotides: TGCAGTGCTAGAGAGACGACAGGGGGCGGAGCTTTCTTT.

The V and J genes are TRBV7-9 and TRBJ2-2; no clear D. Germline V gene sequence: CDR1 SEHNR, CDR2 FQNEAQ (reference sequence). The V and J ends lost 5 bases and 4 bases respectively, with 8 bases between them. The CDR3 covers 13 residues. CDR3 amino acids: CASSRPLTGELFF. CDR3 bases: TGTGCCAGCAGCCGACCCCTCACCGGGGAGCTGTTTTTT.

This clonotype was counted a few times. The chain joins TRBV5-1 to TRBJ2-7; possibly TRBD2 for D (6 bases). CDR3 length: 12 residues. Germline CDR1 is SGHRS and CDR2 is YFSETQ. Trimming stripped 6 bases from V and 2 bases from J, with 9 bases between. This chain's CDR3 is CASMGGTYEQYF. In nucleotides, the CDR3 is TGCGCCAGCATGGGGGGAACCTACGAGCAGTACTTC.

A few counts support this clonotype. The rearrangement links TRBV13 to TRBJ2-1; 9 bases are a match to TRBD1. V shed 4 bases, J shed 6 bases, and the junction held 4 bases outside the gene matches. Germline V gives CDR1 PRHDT, CDR2 FYEKMQ (reference sequence). The CDR3 is 14 amino acids. The CDR3 sequence: CASSSRDRVNEQFF. CDR3 DNA: TGTGCCAGCAGCTCCCGGGACAGGGTCAATGAGCAGTTCTTC.

This clonotype was observed a few times. The gene calls are TRBV20-1 and TRBJ2-1; D gene uncertain. This CDR3 spans 16 amino acids. Germline loops: CDR1 DFQATT, CDR2 SNEGSKA (reference sequence). V lost 4 bases, J lost 7 bases, and 23 bases lay in between. CDR3: CSATPGDTYIGNEQFF. The CDR3 DNA sequence: TGCAGTGCTACCCCCGGTGACACCTATATAGGGAATGAGCAGTTCTTC.

There are many counts of this clonotype. The chain carries TRBV5-1 and TRBJ2-1; TRBD2 aligns across 7 bases. Per the germline V gene, CDR1 is SGHRS and CDR2 is YFSETQ. Trimming at V came to 9 bases and at J to 6 bases, leaving 12 bases not matched to a gene. The CDR3 spans 14 residues. The CDR3 coding sequence is TGCGCCACCCAGAAGACTAGCTCCGTCAATGAGCAGTTCTTC. This codes for CATQKTSSVNEQFF.

This clonotype was found a few times. The V gene is TRBV7-6, the J gene TRBJ2-2; D is possibly TRBD2 (6 bases). CDR3 length equals 15 residues. Germline loops: CDR1 SGHVS, CDR2 FNYEAQ. V lost 5 bases to trimming and J lost 6 bases, with 16 bases between them. Here the CDR3 reads CASSNGGYNAGELFF. CDR3 bases: TGTGCCAGCAGCAATGGGGGGTACAACGCCGGGGAGCTGTTTTTT.

The chain joins TRBV15 to TRBJ2-1; no clear D. CDR1 and CDR2 (germline): LNHNV, YYDKDF (reference sequence). The CDR3 runs to 14 residues. The V end lost 6 bases, the J end lost 7 bases, and 16 bases lay between the germline ends. CDR3 amino acids: CATRNGKTLNEQFF. The CDR3 bases are TGTGCCACCAGAAACGGCAAAACCTTAAATGAGCAGTTCTTC.

The chain joins TRBV5-6 to TRBJ1-2; 7 bases match TRBD1. V dropped 2 bases and J dropped 8; count of bases not matched to a gene: 12. Germline lookup yields CDR1 SGHDT and CDR2 YYEEEE. The CDR3 is 15 amino acids. CDR3 protein: CASSLFDREGKGYTF. The CDR3 DNA follows: TGTGCCAGCAGCTTATTCGACAGGGAAGGAAAGGGCTACACCTTC.

A few counts support this clonotype. The chain carries TRBV5-1 and TRBJ2-5; 10 nucleotides line up with TRBD2. This CDR3 contains 15 residues. Unmatched junction bases numbered 4, after V lost 3 bases and J lost 2 bases. Germline V gene sequence: CDR1 SGHRS, CDR2 YFSETQ. CDR3 amino acids: CASSSQLAGQETQYF. The CDR3 nucleotides read TGCGCCAGCAGCTCCCAACTAGCGGGGCAAGAGACCCAGTACTTC.

This clonotype turned up a few times. The V gene is TRBV24-1, the J gene TRBJ1-4; the match to TRBD1 covers 11 bases. In germline, CDR1 is KGHDR, CDR2 SFDVKD. The CDR3 is 15 amino acids. V trimming: 3 bases; J trimming: 9 bases; junction bases outside the gene matches: 5. CDR3 loop: CATSDPDRGLKKLFF. CDR3 DNA: TGTGCCACCAGTGATCCGGACAGGGGGCTTAAAAAACTGTTTTTT.

J is TRBJ2-1 and V is TRBV4-2, with D possibly being TRBD2 (6 bases). Trimming removed 4 bases from V and 10 bases from J, with 20 bases in between. The CDR3 extends over 15 amino acids. In germline, CDR1 is LGHNA, CDR2 YNFKEQ. Here the CDR3 DNA reads TGTGCCAGCAGCCCTCACCCCGGGAGTGGGGGAGAGCAGTTCTTC. Translated, it gives CASSPHPGSGGEQFF.

In this sample, this clonotype turned up a few times. The chain joins TRBV9 to TRBJ2-1; TRBD1 aligns across 9 bases. The CDR3 covers 15 residues. Germline V lookup: CDR1 SGDLS, CDR2 YYNGEE. Germline trimming cut 3 bases from V and 2 bases from J; bases unmatched to any gene: 3. CDR3 loop: CASSGGQGTYNEQFF. The CDR3 DNA reads as TGTGCCAGCAGCGGAGGACAGGGGACCTACAATGAGCAGTTCTTC.

The chain has TRBV11-3 and TRBJ2-1, with 7 bases fitting TRBD2. The CDR3 has 14 residues. Trimming cost V 5 bases and J 4 bases; bases outside gene matches: 5. Per germline, CDR1 SGHNT and CDR2 YENEEA. Here the CDR3 reads CASSPSGLYNEQFF. The CDR3 DNA reads as TGTGCCAGCAGCCCTAGCGGCCTGTACAATGAGCAGTTCTTC.

The V call is TRBV27, the J call TRBJ2-3; D might be TRBD1 (6 bases). The germline V gene has CDR1 MNHEY and CDR2 SMNVEV (reference sequence). V gave up 9 bases and J gave up 9 bases, with 25 bases separating them. This CDR3 is 15 amino acids long. The CDR3 reads CASYSFLGGEGTQYF. CDR3 nucleotide sequence: TGTGCCAGTTACAGTTTCTTAGGGGGTGAGGGGACGCAGTATTTT.

The chain employs TRBV30 and TRBJ2-5, with TRBD2 identical over 11 bases. In germline, CDR1 is GTSNPN, CDR2 SVGIG (reference sequence). There are 15 residues in the CDR3. J was trimmed by 5 bases and V by 0 bases; bases with no gene match: 5. CDR3 loop: CAWSVRLAGSETQYF. The CDR3 coding sequence is TGTGCCTGGAGTGTACGACTAGCGGGGTCGGAGACCCAGTACTTC.

The genes are TRBV20-1 and TRBJ2-1; D gene uncertain. The germline V and J ends were trimmed by 1 base and 0 bases, with 7 bases remaining between them. Germline CDR1 reads DFQATT; CDR2 reads SNEGSKA (reference sequence). The CDR3 is made up of 14 amino acids. The CDR3 reads CSARGASSYNEQFF. CDR3 bases: TGCAGTGCTAGAGGGGCGAGCTCCTACAATGAGCAGTTCTTC.

The chain recombines TRBV4-1 with TRBJ2-1; D may be TRBD2 (6 bases). The germline V and J ends were trimmed by 1 base and 0 bases, with 13 bases remaining between them. CDR1 is MGHRA and CDR2 is YSYEKL in the germline V gene. The CDR3 covers 17 residues. CDR3 loop: CASSQVRGGISYNEQFF. The CDR3 DNA reads as TGCGCCAGCAGCCAAGTCCGCGGCGGGATCTCCTACAATGAGCAGTTCTTC.

This clonotype has only a few counts. The V gene is TRBV4-2, the J gene TRBJ1-4; D is ambiguous. The CDR3 is 15 residues long. Germline V gene sequence: CDR1 LGHNA, CDR2 YNFKEQ. Trimming left V 0 bases short and J 4 bases short, with 9 bases between. This CDR3 is CASSQDHSINEKLFF. As DNA, the CDR3 is TGTGCCAGCAGCCAAGATCACAGCATTAATGAAAAACTGTTTTTT.

The J gene is TRBJ2-5, the V gene TRBV29-1; 8 nucleotides match TRBD1. CDR3 length equals 13 residues. Per germline, CDR1 SQVTM and CDR2 ANQGSEA. The V and J ends lost 5 bases and 5 bases, in that order; junction bases with no gene match: 7. CDR3 region: CSVRDRQTETQYF. Written as DNA, the CDR3 is TGCAGCGTTCGGGACAGGCAGACGGAGACCCAGTACTTC.

This clonotype came up a few times. V usage is TRBV6-6 and J usage is TRBJ2-5; tentatively, D is TRBD2 (5 bases). The CDR3 has 13 amino acids. Germline values: CDR1 MNHNY, CDR2 SVGAGI (reference sequence). The V gene lost 8 bases and the J gene lost 3 bases, with 13 bases spanning the gap. The chain's CDR3 is CASHVEGEETQYF. The CDR3 nucleotides are TGTGCCAGCCATGTTGAGGGTGAAGAGACCCAGTACTTC.

This clonotype has a handful of counts. The chain joins TRBV4-3 to TRBJ1-2; 9 nucleotides line up with TRBD1. Germline-derived CDR1 and CDR2 are LGHNA and YSLEER. J gave up 6 bases and V 4 bases, and 12 bases lay outside the gene matches. The CDR3 covers 16 residues. Written as DNA, the CDR3 is TGCGCCAGCAGCCGGGGCCTACAGGGGGCGAGGGATGGCTACACCTTC. Residues: CASSRGLQGARDGYTF.

This clonotype was seen only a few times. V is TRBV3-1 and J is TRBJ2-7; D is perhaps TRBD2 (6 bases). The germline V and J ends were trimmed by 4 bases and 2 bases, with 9 bases remaining between them. The germline V gene encodes CDR1 LGHDT and CDR2 YNNKEL (reference sequence). The CDR3 is made up of 13 amino acids. In DNA form, the CDR3 reads TGTGCCAGCAGCCGACTAGAGACCTACGAGCAGTACTTC. This codes for CASSRLETYEQYF.